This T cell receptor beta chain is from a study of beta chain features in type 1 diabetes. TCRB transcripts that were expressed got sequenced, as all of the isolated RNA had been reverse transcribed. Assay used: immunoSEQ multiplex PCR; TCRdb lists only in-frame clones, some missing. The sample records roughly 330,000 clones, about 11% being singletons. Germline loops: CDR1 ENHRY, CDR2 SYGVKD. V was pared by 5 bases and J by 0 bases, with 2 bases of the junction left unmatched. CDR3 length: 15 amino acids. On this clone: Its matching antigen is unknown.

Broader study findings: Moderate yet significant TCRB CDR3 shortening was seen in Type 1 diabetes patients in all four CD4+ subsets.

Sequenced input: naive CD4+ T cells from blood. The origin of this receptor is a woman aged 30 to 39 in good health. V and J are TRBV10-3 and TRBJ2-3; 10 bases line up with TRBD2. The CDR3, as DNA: TGTGCCATCAGTATAGCGGGAGGTAGCACAGATACGCAGTATTTT. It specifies CAISIAGGSTDTQYF.